This T cell receptor (beta chain) was sequenced for a study of OX40 agonist ivuxolimab in advanced cancers. About the research overall: Patients were 82.7% male with ages roughly 20 to 85, mean approximately 62. It was permissible to have had prior anti-PD-1, anti-PD-L1 or anti-CTLA-4 therapy, and about 40% had some.

Germline-derived CDR1 and CDR2 are SGHTS and YDEGEE. The CDR3 runs to 16 residues. The ends were cut back, 3 bases at V and 7 bases at J, with 17 bases in the middle. Study findings and constraints: There were, on average, more expanded clones in CD8+ T cells than in CD4+.

Concerning this clone itself: As yet, its antigen is unknown.

The data were produced by immunoSEQ multiplex PCR, yet TCRdb's version contains in-frame clones alone and is incomplete. The table lists some 77,000 clones, roughly 88% of them singletons. The J gene is TRBJ1-6, the V gene TRBV5-8, with D perhaps matching TRBD1 (5 bases). This clonotype was obtained from an adult with an advanced solid tumor such as melanoma, head and neck, liver or kidney cancer. The sample here was CD4+ or CD8+ T cells sorted from blood, taken in a trial of the OX40 agonist ivuxolimab. The CDR3 nucleotides read TGTGCCAGCAGCTCACTCCAGGGTTTGAAAAATTCACCCCTCCACTTT. The encoded protein is CASSSLQGLKNSPLHF. The full variable domain, rest sourced from reference TRBV5-8 and TRBJ1-6, is EAGVTQSPTHLIKTRGQQATLRCSPISGHTSVYWYQQALGLGLQFLLWYDEGEERNRGNFPPRFSGRQFPNYSSELNVNALELEDSALYLCASSSLQGLKNSPLHFGNGTRLTVT.